Below are 6 T cell receptor beta chains sequenced from a single sample in a study of blood T cell repertoires in COVID-19. The protocol was immunoSEQ multiplex PCR, while the TCRdb copy is restricted to in-frame clones and leaves out a portion. Among some 330,000 clones, about four fifths were seen once, and the ten largest hold 5.1%. Sequences were obtained from PBMCs or T cells enriched from blood (not recorded which). These receptors were taken from a woman aged 50 to 65 who had recovered from COVID-19.

In the case of this clone: Mismatch with germline at one junction end may stem from a read error. The rearrangement links TRBV6-1 to TRBJ1-1; D not resolved. Looked up from germline, CDR1 is MNHNS and CDR2 is SASEGT. The CDR3 runs to 14 residues. This CDR3 is CASREGRKNTEAFF. In nucleotides, the CDR3 is TGTGCCAGCAGAGAAGGGAGAAAGAACACTGAAGCTTTCTTT.

V is TRBV4-1 and J is TRBJ1-6, with TRBD1 matching over 7 bases. This CDR3 has 14 residues. Germline V gene data show CDR1 as MGHRA and CDR2 as YSYEKL. The junction had 3 bases not matched to a gene; V was cut back by 3 bases and J by 7 bases. In nucleotides, the CDR3 is TGCGCCAGCAGCCAGGGGACAGCGAATTCACCCCTCCACTTT. It encodes CASSQGTANSPLHF.

This chain uses TRBV9 with TRBJ1-1; TRBD1 matches at 9 bases. After removal of 4 bases from V and 3 bases from J, the junction contained 10 bases not matched to a gene. CDR3 length equals 16 residues. The germline gives CDR1 SGDLS, CDR2 YYNGEE. The CDR3 region has the DNA TGTGCCAGCAGCCCCTGGGGGACAGGGTCGGACACTGAAGCTTTCTTT. This sequence encodes CASSPWGTGSDTEAFF.

CDR3 nucleotides: TGTGCCAGCAGATTAATAAGCGGGGGGCCTACCGGGGAGCTGTTTTTT. Translation gives CASRLISGGPTGELFF. The rearrangement joins TRBV27 to TRBJ2-2; the match to TRBD2 covers 9 bases. V shed 6 bases, J shed 5 bases, and the junction held 10 bases outside the gene matches. Germline CDR1 MNHEY, CDR2 SMNVEV (reference sequence). CDR3 length: 16 residues.

The CDR3 DNA sequence: TGTGCTAGTGGTTGGGGCGGACACGCAAACACTGAAGCTTTCTTT. Translating it yields CASGWGGHANTEAFF. This chain links TRBV12-5 with TRBJ1-1, with TRBD1 as a possible D gene (5 bases). V lost 4 bases to trimming and J lost 2 bases, with 14 bases between them. Germline CDR1 reads LGHNT; CDR2 reads FRNRAP. The CDR3 totals 15 residues.

On this clone: This specimen includes other DNA sequences encoding the same CDR3. J is TRBJ1-3 and V is TRBV30; 8 bases match TRBD1. The CDR3 length is 12 residues. The V and J ends lost 1 base and 7 bases, in that order; junction bases with no gene match: 0. CDR1 and CDR2 from the germline V gene are GTSNPN and SVGIG (reference sequence). The CDR3 coding sequence is TGTGCCTGGAGTGACAGGGGGAACACCATATATTTT. Translation: CAWSDRGNTIYF.